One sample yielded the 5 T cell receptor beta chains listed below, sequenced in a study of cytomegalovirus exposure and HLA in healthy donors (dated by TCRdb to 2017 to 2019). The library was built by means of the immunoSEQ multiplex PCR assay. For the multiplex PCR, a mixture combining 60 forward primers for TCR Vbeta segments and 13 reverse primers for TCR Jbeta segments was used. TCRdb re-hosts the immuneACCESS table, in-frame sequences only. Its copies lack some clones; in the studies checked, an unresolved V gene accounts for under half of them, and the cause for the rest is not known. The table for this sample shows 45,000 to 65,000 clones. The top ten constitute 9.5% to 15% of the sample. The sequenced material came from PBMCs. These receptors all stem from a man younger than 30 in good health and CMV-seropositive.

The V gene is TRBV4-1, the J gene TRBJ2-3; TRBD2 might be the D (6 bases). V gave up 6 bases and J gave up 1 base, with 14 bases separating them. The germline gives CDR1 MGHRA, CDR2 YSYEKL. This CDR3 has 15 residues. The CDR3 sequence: CASRSGLWGTDTQYF. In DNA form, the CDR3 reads TGCGCCAGCAGAAGCGGGCTGTGGGGCACAGATACGCAGTATTTT.

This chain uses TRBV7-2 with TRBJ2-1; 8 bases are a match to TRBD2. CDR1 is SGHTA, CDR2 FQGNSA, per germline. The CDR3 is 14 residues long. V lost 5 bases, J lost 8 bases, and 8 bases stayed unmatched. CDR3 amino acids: CASSPLAGHHEQFF. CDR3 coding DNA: TGTGCCAGCAGCCCTTTAGCGGGACACCATGAGCAGTTCTTC.

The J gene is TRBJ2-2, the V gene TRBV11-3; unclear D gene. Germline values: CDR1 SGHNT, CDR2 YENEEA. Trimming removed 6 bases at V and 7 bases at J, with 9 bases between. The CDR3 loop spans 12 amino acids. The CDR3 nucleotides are TGTGCCAGCAGGCTTCGCGGCGGGGAGCTGTTTTTT. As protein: CASRLRGGELFF.

The DNA of the CDR3 is TGTGCCAGCAGCCAAGAGGGGGGTAGCAATCAGCCCCAGCATTTT. Amino acid sequence: CASSQEGGSNQPQHF. This chain connects TRBV4-2 to TRBJ1-5; TRBD1 is a possible D gene (5 bases). This CDR3 has 15 amino acids. The V end lost 0 bases, the J end lost 0 bases, and 6 bases lay between the germline ends. Germline V gene lookup returns CDR1 LGHNA and CDR2 YNFKEQ.

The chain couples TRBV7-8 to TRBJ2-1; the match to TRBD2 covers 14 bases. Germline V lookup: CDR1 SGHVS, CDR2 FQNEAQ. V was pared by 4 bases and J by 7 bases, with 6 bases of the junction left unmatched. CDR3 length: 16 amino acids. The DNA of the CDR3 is TGTGCCAGCAGCTCATCCGGGACTAGCGGGAGTAATGAGCAGTTCTTC. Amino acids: CASSSSGTSGSNEQFF.